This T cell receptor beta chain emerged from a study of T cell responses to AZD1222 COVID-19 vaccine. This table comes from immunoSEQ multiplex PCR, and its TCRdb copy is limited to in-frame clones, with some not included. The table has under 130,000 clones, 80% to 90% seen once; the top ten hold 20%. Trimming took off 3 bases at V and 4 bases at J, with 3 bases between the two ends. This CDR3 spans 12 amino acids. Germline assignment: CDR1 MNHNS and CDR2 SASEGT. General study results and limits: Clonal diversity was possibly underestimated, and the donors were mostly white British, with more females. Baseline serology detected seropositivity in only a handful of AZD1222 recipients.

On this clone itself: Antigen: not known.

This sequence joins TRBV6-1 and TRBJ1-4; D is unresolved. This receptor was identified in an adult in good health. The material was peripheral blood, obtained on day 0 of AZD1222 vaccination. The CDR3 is CASSEFNEKLFF. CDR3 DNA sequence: TGTGCCAGCAGTGAGTTTAATGAAAAACTGTTTTTT.